The 21 T cell receptor beta chains below come from one sample, sequenced in a study of cytomegalovirus exposure and HLA in healthy donors. The study ran its PCR with 60 Vbeta and 13 Jbeta primers. Measured with immunoSEQ multiplex PCR; TCRdb has only the in-frame clones, and not every one. The data hold about 170,000 clones, with around 83% observed a single time. Specimen: PBMCs. These receptors were obtained from a girl aged 2-10 years in good health and CMV-seropositive.

The chain is built from TRBV29-1 and TRBJ2-3; 7 nucleotides line up with TRBD1. The germline V gene encodes CDR1 SQVTM and CDR2 ANQGSEA. The CDR3 runs 15 residues. The V gene end was trimmed by 5 bases and the J gene end by 0 bases; junction bases not matched to a gene: 8. For the CDR3, the DNA is TGCAGCGTTCCCAAAGACAGGGTGAGCACAGATACGCAGTATTTT. It codes for CSVPKDRVSTDTQYF.

The V gene is TRBV4-1, the J gene TRBJ1-4, with D possibly matching TRBD1 (6 bases). This CDR3 contains 17 residues. Trimming left V 1 base short and J 0 bases short, with 12 bases between. CDR1 MGHRA and CDR2 YSYEKL come from the germline V gene. The CDR3 region is CASSQAPQGTTNEKLFF. The CDR3 DNA sequence: TGCGCCAGCAGCCAAGCGCCCCAGGGGACAACTAATGAAAAACTGTTTTTT.

The chain links TRBV5-1 to TRBJ2-7, with D possibly TRBD2 on 6 matching bases. The CDR3 contains 15 residues. Germline lookup yields CDR1 SGHRS and CDR2 YFSETQ. The V end was cut by 1 base, the J end by 4 bases, with 15 bases between. CDR3 nucleotide sequence: TGCGCCAGCAGCTTGCTCCCTAGCGAGGGTTACGAGCAGTACTTC. It is translated as CASSLLPSEGYEQYF.

The CDR3 loop reads CASKGDRGFLQPQHF. CDR3 DNA: TGTGCCAGCAAGGGAGACAGGGGCTTCTTACAGCCCCAGCATTTT. This chain links TRBV2 with TRBJ1-5; 8 nucleotides agree with TRBD1. Germline V gene sequence: CDR1 SNHLY, CDR2 FYNNEI. There are 15 residues in the CDR3. J lost 7 bases, V lost 7 bases, and 12 bases had no gene match.

This sequence joins TRBV14 and TRBJ2-5, with 10 nucleotides matching TRBD2. CDR1 SGHDN and CDR2 FVKESK come from the germline V gene. V lost 6 bases and J lost 7; bases outside the gene matches: 8. This CDR3 contains 14 residues. CDR3 loop: CASRPSGSPGTQYF. The CDR3, as DNA: TGTGCCAGCAGACCTAGCGGGAGCCCCGGGACCCAGTACTTC.

This clone was detected a few times. The chain combines TRBV5-8 with TRBJ1-1; D gene ambiguous. This CDR3 has 15 amino acids. Germline loops: CDR1 SGHTS, CDR2 YDEGEE. Trimming removed 6 bases at V and 1 base at J, with 16 bases between. CDR3 nucleotides: TGTGCCAGCACCCCCGAAGGGAGGCAGAACACTGAAGCTTTCTTT. This gives the protein CASTPEGRQNTEAFF.

This clone was observed a handful of times. The rearrangement links TRBV6-5 to TRBJ2-7; 10 bases match TRBD2. The CDR3 spans 13 residues. The trim removed 5 bases at V and 2 bases at J, leaving 0 bases unmatched. Germline lookup yields CDR1 MNHEY and CDR2 SVGAGI. The CDR3 DNA reads TGTGCCAGCAGTACTAGCGGGGCCTACGAGCAGTACTTC. Protein sequence: CASSTSGAYEQYF.

The chain has TRBV13 and TRBJ2-3; 12 nucleotides match TRBD2. Germline V gene data show CDR1 as PRHDT and CDR2 as FYEKMQ (reference sequence). CDR3 size: 15 residues. With V trimmed by 4 bases and J by 4 bases, 3 bases remained unmatched. The CDR3 coding sequence is TGTGCCAGCAGCTACGGACTAGCGGGACCAGATACGCAGTATTTT. Its translation is CASSYGLAGPDTQYF.

The genes are TRBV27 and TRBJ2-3; D perhaps matches TRBD2 (6 bases). Germline V gives CDR1 MNHEY, CDR2 SMNVEV (reference sequence). The CDR3 sequence is 16 residues long. Trimming removed 2 bases at V and 4 bases at J, with 16 bases between. The CDR3 is CASSLAGYRVADTQYF. CDR3 sequence (DNA): TGTGCCAGCAGTTTAGCGGGGTATCGAGTCGCAGATACGCAGTATTTT.

J is TRBJ2-2 and V is TRBV19, with a possible D match to TRBD1 (5 bases). V was clipped by 7 bases and J by 2 bases, with 11 bases between them. The CDR3 spans 14 residues. CDR1 LNHDA and CDR2 SQIVND come from the germline V gene (reference sequence). CDR3 loop: CASTRRDNTGELFF. For the CDR3, the DNA is TGTGCCAGTACCCGCAGGGATAACACCGGGGAGCTGTTTTTT.

The chain couples TRBV5-6 to TRBJ1-2; 7 bases map to TRBD1. V lost 4 bases, J lost 3 bases, and 12 bases stayed unmatched. Germline V CDR1 and CDR2: SGHDT, YYEEEE. CDR3 size: 16 residues. The DNA for the CDR3 is TGTGCCAGCAGCGAGAGCGATCGACAGGGCCACTATGGCTACACCTTC. Its protein product is CASSESDRQGHYGYTF.

The chain recombines TRBV5-4 with TRBJ2-4; tentatively, D is TRBD1 (6 bases). The V end lost 4 bases, the J end lost 6 bases, and 11 bases lay between the germline ends. CDR3 length equals 13 residues. Germline V CDR1 and CDR2: SGHNT, YYREEE (reference sequence). The CDR3 region has the DNA TGTGCCAGCAGCATTAGGGGGACAAACATTCAGTACTTC. Translation gives CASSIRGTNIQYF. The whole variable domain, remainder taken from reference TRBV5-4 and TRBJ2-4, is ETGVTQSPTHLIKTRGQQVTLRCSSQSGHNTVSWYQQALGQGPQFIFQYYREEENGRGNFPPRFSGLQFPNYSSELNVNALELDDSALYLCASSIRGTNIQYFGAGTRLSVL.

This chain uses TRBV6-5 with TRBJ1-1, with D perhaps matching TRBD1 (6 bases). Trimming shortened V by 0 bases and J by 2 bases, and 13 bases separated the two germline ends. There are 16 residues in the CDR3. Germline V gene sequence: CDR1 MNHEY, CDR2 SVGAGI. The DNA for the CDR3 is TGTGCCAGCAGTTACTCCCTAGGACAGTTTAACACTGAAGCTTTCTTT. Its translation: CASSYSLGQFNTEAFF.

The V gene is TRBV9, the J gene TRBJ1-1, with unresolved D. The CDR3 is made up of 13 amino acids. Trimming shortened V by 4 bases and J by 0 bases, and 7 bases separated the two germline ends. The germline V gene has CDR1 SGDLS and CDR2 YYNGEE. The chain's CDR3 is CASSQTLNTEAFF. Here the CDR3 DNA reads TGTGCCAGCAGCCAGACACTGAACACTGAAGCTTTCTTT.

The chain links TRBV19 to TRBJ2-2; weak D call: TRBD1 (6 bases). CDR1 is LNHDA and CDR2 is SQIVND in the germline V gene (reference sequence). With 4 bases removed from V and 4 bases from J, the gap between germline ends came to 13 bases. The CDR3 contains 15 residues. CDR3 residues: CASSTRDTLTGELFF. In DNA form, the CDR3 reads TGTGCCAGTAGTACCCGGGACACTCTCACCGGGGAGCTGTTTTTT.

The rearrangement uses TRBV6-1 and TRBJ2-1; 9 bases are shared with TRBD2. The CDR3 is made up of 15 amino acids. Per the germline V gene, CDR1 is MNHNS and CDR2 is SASEGT. The junction had 0 bases not matched to a gene; V was cut back by 1 base and J by 2 bases. CDR3 region: CASSEGGRAYNEQFF. The DNA for the CDR3 is TGTGCCAGCAGTGAAGGCGGGAGGGCCTACAATGAGCAGTTCTTC.

This clone appeared once. Here the CDR3 reads CASSLGTANTGELFF. The CDR3 DNA reads as TGCGCCAGCAGCTTGGGGACAGCGAACACCGGGGAGCTGTTTTTT. The chain employs TRBV5-1 and TRBJ2-2; D is perhaps TRBD1 (6 bases). The CDR3 contains 15 residues. Germline V lookup: CDR1 SGHRS, CDR2 YFSETQ. V lost 0 bases to trimming and J lost 0 bases, with 6 bases between them. Filled out from reference TRBV5-1 and TRBJ2-2, the complete variable domain reads KAGVTQTPRYLIKTRGQQVTLSCSPISGHRSVSWYQQTPGQGLQFLFEYFSETQRNKGNFPGRFSGRQFSNSRSEMNVSTLELGDSALYLCASSLGTANTGELFFGEGSRLTVL.

The chain links TRBV6-1 to TRBJ2-2; tentatively, D is TRBD1 (6 bases). Trimming removed 3 bases from V and 3 bases from J, with 8 bases in between. There are 14 residues in the CDR3. Germline V gene data show CDR1 as MNHNS and CDR2 as SASEGT. CDR3 sequence: CASSDRGYTGELFF. CDR3 bases: TGTGCCAGCAGTGACAGGGGTTACACCGGGGAGCTGTTTTTT.

This clone was recorded once. The genes are TRBV5-4 and TRBJ2-7; TRBD2 matches at 11 bases. This CDR3 comprises 15 residues. Germline V gene sequence: CDR1 SGHNT, CDR2 YYREEE (reference sequence). J lost 4 bases, V lost 4 bases, and 7 bases had no gene match. CDR3 sequence reads: CASSQGTSGFYEQYF. Here the CDR3 DNA reads TGTGCCAGCAGCCAGGGGACTAGCGGATTTTACGAGCAGTACTTC.

J is TRBJ1-4 and V is TRBV2; 11 nucleotides align to TRBD1. After removal of 6 bases from V and 4 bases from J, the junction contained 10 bases not matched to a gene. This CDR3 has 17 residues. Per germline, CDR1 SNHLY and CDR2 FYNNEI. The CDR3 DNA reads as TGTGCCAGCAGACCAGGACAGGGGGCCGGGGGTAATGAAAAACTGTTTTTT. Amino acid sequence: CASRPGQGAGGNEKLFF.

This sequence joins TRBV7-9 and TRBJ2-1; 11 nucleotides agree with TRBD2. This CDR3 spans 19 amino acids. With V trimmed by 2 bases and J by 4 bases, 13 bases remained unmatched. The germline V gene encodes CDR1 SEHNR and CDR2 FQNEAQ (reference sequence). CDR3 protein: CASSLPLTSGIRLYNEQFF. DNA of the CDR3: TGTGCCAGCAGCTTACCGCTGACTAGCGGGATCCGCCTATACAATGAGCAGTTCTTC.